Presented here are 23 T cell receptor beta chains from one specimen sequenced in a study of T cell responses to AZD1222 COVID-19 vaccine (dated by TCRdb to the early 2020s). The receptor library was made with the immunoSEQ multiplex PCR assay. Not all clones reach the TCRdb copy of this immuneACCESS table, which keeps in-frame sequences only. Checked studies attribute under half of the gap to unresolved V genes and leave the rest unexplained. The sample includes just under 150,000 clones, with approximately 89% observed a single time. Of the sample, under 2% falls within the top ten clones. This specimen's time point label, per the study, means: about 28 days (+/-7) after the second vaccine dose. The sequencing used peripheral blood, collected 28 days after the second AZD1222 dose. The receptors originated from an adult who received the AZD1222 COVID-19 vaccine.

DNA for the CDR3: TGCAGCGCTGCATTGGACAGCGGGTACACCTTC. The encoded protein is CSAALDSGYTF. This chain connects TRBV29-1 to TRBJ1-2; possible D gene TRBD1, 6 bases. CDR1 SQVTM and CDR2 ANQGSEA come from the germline V gene. Trimming removed 7 bases at V and 11 bases at J, with 17 bases between. The CDR3 spans 11 residues.

The chain is built from TRBV14 and TRBJ2-7; D remains unclear. This CDR3 has 11 residues. From germline, CDR1 is SGHDN and CDR2 FVKESK. Trimming cost V 3 bases and J 0 bases, with 0 bases left between them. Written as DNA, the CDR3 is TGTGCCAGCAGCCACTCCTACGAGCAGTACTTC. It encodes CASSHSYEQYF. The whole variable domain, filled in from reference TRBV14 and TRBJ2-7, reads EAGVTQFPSHSVIEKGQTVTLRCDPISGHDNLYWYRRVMGKEIKFLLHFVKESKQDESGMPNNRFLAERTGGTYSTLKVQPAELEDSGVYFCASSHSYEQYFGPGTRLTVT.

The chain has TRBV7-9 and TRBJ2-7, with D possibly being TRBD1 (5 bases). The germline V gene encodes CDR1 SEHNR and CDR2 FQNEAQ (reference sequence). V lost 3 bases to trimming and J lost 0 bases, with 9 bases between them. The CDR3 is made up of 14 amino acids. DNA for the CDR3: TGTGCCAGCAGCTTTACAGGAGCCTCCTACGAGCAGTACTTC. It translates to CASSFTGASYEQYF.

V and J are TRBV30 and TRBJ1-1; a weak D match, TRBD1 (6 bases). Germline V gene sequence: CDR1 GTSNPN, CDR2 SVGIG (reference sequence). The V gene lost 1 base and the J gene lost 8 bases, with 8 bases spanning the gap. The CDR3 is 11 amino acids. This CDR3 is CAWSDRVEAFF. As DNA, the CDR3 is TGTGCCTGGAGTGACAGGGTGGAAGCTTTCTTT.

The V gene is TRBV27, the J gene TRBJ1-5, with unresolved D. V lost 0 bases to trimming and J lost 3 bases, with 6 bases between them. The germline CDR1 and CDR2 sequences are MNHEY and SMNVEV (reference sequence). The CDR3 has 14 residues. The CDR3 DNA reads TGTGCCAGCAGTTTATCGGGGTTCAATCAGCCCCAGCATTTT. As protein: CASSLSGFNQPQHF.

This CDR3 is CASSLGGRSGEQYF. The CDR3 region has the DNA TGTGCCAGCAGCTTAGGGGGGAGGTCGGGCGAGCAGTACTTC. The genes are TRBV7-9 and TRBJ2-7, with a weak D call TRBD2 (6 bases). Germline values: CDR1 SEHNR, CDR2 FQNEAQ (reference sequence). V gave up 1 base and J gave up 6 bases, with 13 bases separating them. The CDR3 extends over 14 amino acids. The variable domain in full, with the rest retrieved from reference TRBV7-9 and TRBJ2-7, is DTGVSQNPRHKITKRGQNVTFRCDPISEHNRLYWYRQTLGQGPEFLTYFQNEAQLEKSRLLSDRFSAERPKGSFSTLEIQRTEQGDSAMYLCASSLGGRSGEQYFGPGTRLTVT.

The chain joins TRBV13 to TRBJ2-7; 7 positions match TRBD2. Trimming at V came to 0 bases and at J to 6 bases, leaving 14 bases not matched to a gene. Germline V gene data show CDR1 as PRHDT and CDR2 as FYEKMQ (reference sequence). The length of the CDR3 is 17 residues. The CDR3 DNA sequence: TGTGCCAGCAGCTTAGGTTCTAGCGGAGCGGTGGTTGGCGAGCAGTACTTC. This encodes CASSLGSSGAVVGEQYF.

The V gene is TRBV19, the J gene TRBJ1-2, with 7 positions matching TRBD1. CDR1 and CDR2 from the germline V gene are LNHDA and SQIVND (reference sequence). V was pared by 7 bases and J by 3 bases, with 2 bases of the junction left unmatched. This CDR3 is built from 12 residues. The CDR3 loop reads CASKGTDYGYTF. For the CDR3, the DNA is TGTGCCAGTAAAGGGACAGACTATGGCTACACCTTC.

This clone came up a few times. V gene TRBV14 combines with J gene TRBJ1-1; perhaps TRBD1 as D (6 bases). The CDR3 covers 16 residues. Trimming stripped 5 bases from V and 0 bases from J, with 16 bases between. From germline, CDR1 is SGHDN and CDR2 FVKESK. Here the CDR3 reads CASSSLGGDLNTEAFF. The CDR3, as DNA: TGTGCCAGCAGCAGCCTAGGGGGAGATTTGAACACTGAAGCTTTCTTT.

The chain has TRBV24-1 and TRBJ1-1; no clear D. This CDR3 has 13 residues. Germline CDR1 is KGHDR and CDR2 is SFDVKD. V gave up 4 bases and J gave up 3 bases, with 8 bases separating them. CDR3 amino acids: CATSDLQYTEAFF. CDR3 nucleotide sequence: TGTGCCACCAGTGACCTTCAGTACACTGAAGCTTTCTTT.

The gene calls are TRBV5-1 and TRBJ1-3; 12 bases align to TRBD1. CDR1 and CDR2 (germline): SGHRS, YFSETQ. Losses at the gene ends were 4 bases for V and 2 bases for J; bases not matched to a gene: 10. This CDR3 is 18 amino acids long. The CDR3 DNA reads TGCGCCAGCAGCCCCTGGGACAGGGGGCAATCGGCTGGAAACACCATATATTTT. It codes for CASSPWDRGQSAGNTIYF.

This clone appeared a single time. V usage is TRBV10-1 and J usage is TRBJ1-1; 9 bases match TRBD1. Germline CDR1 is WNHNN and CDR2 is SYGVQD (reference sequence). The CDR3 has 15 residues. V was clipped by 2 bases and J by 1 base; unmatched bases: 2. CDR3 residues: CASSEGDRENTEAFF. CDR3 nucleotides: TGCGCCAGCAGTGAGGGGGACAGGGAGAACACTGAAGCTTTCTTT.

This clone was counted a single time. The genes are TRBV7-8 and TRBJ2-3, with 7 bases identical to TRBD1. Germline CDR1 SGHVS, CDR2 FQNEAQ. The CDR3 runs 16 residues. With V trimmed by 1 base and J by 6 bases, 10 bases remained unmatched. CDR3: CASSLVTGTVLDTQYF. The CDR3 DNA follows: TGTGCCAGCAGCTTAGTGACAGGGACAGTACTGGATACGCAGTATTTT.

This rearrangement joins TRBV2 to TRBJ2-1; D uncertain. The CDR3 runs to 14 residues. Germline lookup yields CDR1 SNHLY and CDR2 FYNNEI. V lost 2 bases and J 9 bases, leaving 14 bases between the germline ends. The CDR3 region is CASSEMLGFSEQFF. DNA for the CDR3: TGTGCCAGCAGTGAAATGTTGGGGTTTAGTGAGCAGTTCTTC.

The rearrangement uses TRBV7-7 and TRBJ2-1, with 9 bases aligning to TRBD2. The CDR3 is made up of 15 amino acids. The ends lost 5 bases at V and 6 bases at J; junction bases unmatched: 8. CDR1 is SSHAT and CDR2 is FNYEAQ in the germline V gene (reference sequence). The CDR3 sequence: CASSTLAGAGNEQFF. The CDR3 nucleotides read TGTGCCAGCAGCACGTTAGCGGGAGCGGGCAATGAGCAGTTCTTC. Complete variable domain (other parts from reference TRBV7-7 and TRBJ2-1): GAGVSQSPRYKVTKRGQDVTLRCDPISSHATLYWYQQALGQGPEFLTYFNYEAQPDKSGLPSDRFSAERPEGSISTLTIQRTEQRDSAMYRCASSTLAGAGNEQFFGPGTRLTVL.

Details on this clone: The conserved phenylalanine or tryptophan normally closing the CDR3 is absent here, so this likely arose from a read error. V gene TRBV6-5 combines with J gene TRBJ1-2; D not resolved. CDR3 length: 14 residues. V lost 11 bases, J lost 4 bases, and 20 bases lay in between. In germline, CDR1 is MNHEY, CDR2 SVGAGI. CDR3 bases: TGTGCCGTTTTTTCCTTGGCGCCAGGCTATGGCTACACCCTC. This encodes CAVFSLAPGYGYTL.

The rearrangement uses TRBV24-1 and TRBJ2-5, with 7 bases that match TRBD2. The CDR3 extends over 16 amino acids. The germline V gene encodes CDR1 KGHDR and CDR2 SFDVKD. V lost 0 bases, J lost 5 bases, and 8 bases stayed unmatched. Here the CDR3 reads CATSDLPTFGGETQYF. For the CDR3, the DNA is TGTGCCACCAGTGATTTGCCAACATTCGGGGGGGAGACCCAGTACTTC.

CDR3 DNA sequence: TGCGCCGGACTGCTAAGCCGCACAGATACGCAGTATTTT. Protein sequence: CAGLLSRTDTQYF. The rearrangement uses TRBV23-1 and TRBJ2-3, with D possibly TRBD2 on 5 matching bases. TRBV23-1 is an ORF for which the function is uncertain. This CDR3 spans 13 amino acids. Deletions cut 11 bases from V and 1 base from J, with 13 bases between.

This clone was found once. J is TRBJ1-6 and V is TRBV28; no firm D call. This CDR3 region has 11 residues. Between the trimmed V and J ends, which lost 3 bases and 12 bases, there was a span of 6 bases. The germline CDR1 and CDR2 sequences are MDHEN and SYDVKM. The CDR3 loop is CASSFSRPLHF. The CDR3, as DNA: TGTGCCAGCAGTTTCTCGAGACCCCTCCACTTT.

This sequence joins TRBV6-1 and TRBJ2-1; 14 nucleotides line up with TRBD2. The CDR3 is made up of 16 amino acids. In germline, CDR1 is MNHNS, CDR2 SASEGT. The V segment lost 5 bases and the J segment 7 bases; nucleotides outside the gene matches: 7. CDR3 sequence reads: CASSQGLAGGRNEQFF. In nucleotides, the CDR3 is TGTGCCAGCAGTCAAGGACTAGCGGGAGGACGGAATGAGCAGTTCTTC.

In its sample, this clone was seen a few times. CDR3 region: CASTSPGGEQYF. The CDR3 nucleotides read TGTGCCAGCACCTCACCCGGGGGGGAGCAGTACTTC. The chain recombines TRBV12-3 or TRBV12-4 with TRBJ2-7, with 7 nucleotides matching TRBD2. The CDR3 spans 12 residues. V was clipped by 7 bases and J by 7 bases; unmatched bases: 7.

This clone was counted ten times or more. The chain joins TRBV11-2 to TRBJ1-1, with 7 bases matching TRBD1. The J segment lost 5 bases and the V segment lost 5 bases, leaving 17 bases of the junction unmatched. Germline CDR1 reads SGHAT; CDR2 reads FQNNGV. This CDR3 spans 17 amino acids. CDR3 in DNA: TGTGCCAGCAGCCCTCCTGAATGGGAGGGGGCGCTGACTGAAGCTTTCTTT. Its protein product is CASSPPEWEGALTEAFF. Together with reference TRBV11-2 and TRBJ1-1, the CDR3 gives the full variable domain: EAGVAQSPRYKIIEKRQSVAFWCNPISGHATLYWYQQILGQGPKLLIQFQNNGVVDDSQLPKDRFSAERLKGVDSTLKIQPAKLEDSAVYLCASSPPEWEGALTEAFFGQGTRLTVV.

This chain uses TRBV10-3 with TRBJ2-3; 7 nucleotides match TRBD2. CDR1 and CDR2 (germline): ENHRY, SYGVKD. This CDR3 is built from 14 residues. V gave up 9 bases and J gave up 5 bases; unmatched junction bases: 11. The CDR3 DNA follows: TGTGCCATTCGGGGGAGGGCCGGGGGAGATACGCAGTATTTT. It yields the protein CAIRGRAGGDTQYF.